The sequence of this TCR beta chain was determined in a study of T-cell reconstitution after alpha-beta-depleted transplantation in children. V was shortened by 4 bases and J by 0 bases, with 7 bases between the two germline ends. Germline V lookup: CDR1 SQVTM, CDR2 ANQGSEA. The CDR3 length is 13 residues. During its preparation, the TCRbeta library received unique molecular identifiers. A single record per CDR3 protein comes from TCRdb applying MiXCR to the PCR reads. The profile shows almost 400,000 distinct CDR3 sequences, 20% of them singletons. In the case of this clonotype: A much larger clone is a single base away; this may be a read error.

This specimen consisted of PBMCs from the stem cell graft donor, obtained from the stem cell graft. The chain combines TRBV29-1 with TRBJ1-3; D is unclear. This clonotype was obtained from a human donor who donated a stem cell graft to a child with acute myeloid leukemia. The CDR3 reads CSVAEISGNTIYF. DNA of the CDR3: TGCAGCGTTGCGGAAATCTCTGGAAACACCATATATTTT.